This TCR beta chain comes out of a study of glioma-infiltrating T cells after dendritic cell vaccination. Regarding the study as a whole: Patients with more pretreatment TILs had longer time to progression and survival. The cohort had few patients with full blood and tumor sets.

Only patients with spare fresh-frozen tumor and over two years of follow-up were included. Blood PBMC samples: pre-vaccination, two weeks post third vaccination, and at tumor progression. With regard to this clone: Antigen unknown.

The repertoire was sequenced with immunoSEQ multiplex PCR; TCRdb's copy has only in-frame clones and lacks some. Of around 100,000 clones listed, around 81% are singletons. The sample in question was blood, obtained before dendritic cell vaccination. This TCR was recovered from a human donor with glioblastoma.

For the CDR3, the DNA is TGTGCCAGTAGGCTAACACGGACAGCGAATTATAATTCACCCCTCCACTTT. Translation gives CASRLTRTANYNSPLHF. The chain couples TRBV19 to TRBJ1-6, with TRBD1 as a possible D gene (6 bases). Germline CDR1 reads LNHDA; CDR2 reads SQIVND (reference sequence). Between the trimmed V and J ends, which lost 6 bases and 4 bases, there was a span of 19 bases. The CDR3 runs 17 residues.